This T cell receptor beta chain was sequenced in a study of blood T cell repertoires in COVID-19. Study-level background: Sample material is recorded as cDNA or gDNA derived from T cells, B-cell-depleted T cells, or PBMCs.

The CDR3 covers 13 residues. The germline V gene has CDR1 LGHDT and CDR2 YNNKEL (reference sequence). Trimming removed 0 bases at V and 7 bases at J, with 9 bases between. Original processing methods: Estimation of nucleated cell counts was performed using reference gene primer amplification. Profiling relied on immunoSEQ multiplex PCR, and the TCRdb table lists in-frame clones only, not all of them. Clone size and V and J calls were adopted from that table, with D and trimming inferred from the DNA. The table lists roughly 250,000 clones, around 89% of them singletons. What was sequenced was peripheral blood. The V and J genes are TRBV3-1 (or the pseudogene TRBV3-2) and TRBJ1-2, with D unclear. The source of this sequence is a man between 60 and 70 years old who had recovered from COVID-19. CDR3 in DNA: TGTGCCAGCAGCCAAGATACAGTTGGTGGCTACACCTTC. It translates to CASSQDTVGGYTF.